The 5 T cell receptor beta chains listed next were all sequenced from one sample in a study of technical replicates of blood from a few donors. Data came from immunoSEQ multiplex PCR; TCRdb stores just in-frame clones and leaves some out. The sample consists of tens of thousands of clones, roughly 94% of them appearing once. Input material: T cells isolated from PBMCs. Every receptor here comes from a human donor in good health.

This clone appeared a single time. This rearrangement joins TRBV7-9 to TRBJ1-2; the D is unclear. The CDR3 sequence is 13 residues long. With 0 bases removed from V and 4 bases from J, the gap between germline ends came to 6 bases. Per the germline V gene, CDR1 is SEHNR and CDR2 is FQNEAQ (reference sequence). CDR3 sequence: CASSLALGYGYTF. CDR3 nucleotide sequence: TGTGCCAGCAGCTTAGCTCTAGGCTATGGCTACACCTTC.

The chain joins TRBV5-4 to TRBJ1-2; D gene unclear. Trimming left V 2 bases short and J 9 bases short, with 20 bases between. Germline CDR1 and CDR2: SGHNT and YYREEE (reference sequence). The CDR3 is made up of 15 amino acids. The CDR3 loop is CASSLPQRTAVSYTF. Written as DNA, the CDR3 is TGTGCCAGCAGCTTACCACAGCGGACCGCGGTAAGCTACACCTTC.

The chain combines TRBV9 with TRBJ2-7; 7 bases match TRBD1. Trimming cost V 4 bases and J 2 bases; bases outside gene matches: 6. This CDR3 is 14 amino acids long. CDR1 is SGDLS and CDR2 is YYNGEE in the germline V gene. The CDR3 sequence: CASSRGQVAYEQYF. The CDR3 DNA is TGTGCCAGCAGCCGCGGACAGGTAGCCTACGAGCAGTACTTC. The variable domain in full, completed from reference TRBV9 and TRBJ2-7, reads DSGVTQTPKHLITATGQRVTLRCSPRSGDLSVYWYQQSLDQGLQFLIQYYNGEERAKGNILERFSAQQFPDLHSELNLSSLELGDSALYFCASSRGQVAYEQYFGPGTRLTVT.

This clone was seen a single time. The chain is built from TRBV19 and TRBJ2-7, with D tentatively TRBD1 (6 bases). CDR3 length: 14 amino acids. Looked up from germline, CDR1 is LNHDA and CDR2 is SQIVND (reference sequence). V lost 3 bases, J lost 1 base, and 10 bases lay in between. For the CDR3, the DNA is TGTGCCAGTAGTATCCAAGGGACATCCTACGAGCAGTACTTC. It specifies CASSIQGTSYEQYF.

This chain joins TRBV9 and TRBJ2-7; 8 bases match TRBD2. The V gene end was trimmed by 4 bases and the J gene end by 5 bases; junction bases not matched to a gene: 8. The germline gives CDR1 SGDLS, CDR2 YYNGEE. CDR3 length: 14 residues. CDR3 sequence (DNA): TGTGCCAGCAGCCCTTCGGGAGGGTTGGACGAGCAGTACTTC. Translated, it gives CASSPSGGLDEQYF. The full variable domain, its missing parts supplied by reference TRBV9 and TRBJ2-7, is DSGVTQTPKHLITATGQRVTLRCSPRSGDLSVYWYQQSLDQGLQFLIQYYNGEERAKGNILERFSAQQFPDLHSELNLSSLELGDSALYFCASSPSGGLDEQYFGPGTRLTVT.